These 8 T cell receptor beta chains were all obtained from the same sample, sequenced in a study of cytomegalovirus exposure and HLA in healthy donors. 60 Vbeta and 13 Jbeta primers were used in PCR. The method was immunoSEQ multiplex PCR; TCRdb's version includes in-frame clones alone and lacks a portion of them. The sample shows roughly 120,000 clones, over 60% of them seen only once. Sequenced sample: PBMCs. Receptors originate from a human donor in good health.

Here the CDR3 reads CASSLARSSYNEQFF. In nucleotides, the CDR3 is TGTGCCAGCAGCTTGGCCCGTAGCTCCTACAATGAGCAGTTCTTC. The J gene is TRBJ2-1, the V gene TRBV5-8; D not certain. The ends were cut back, 0 bases at V and 0 bases at J, with 7 bases in the middle. In germline, CDR1 is SGHTS, CDR2 YDEGEE. The CDR3 runs to 15 residues.

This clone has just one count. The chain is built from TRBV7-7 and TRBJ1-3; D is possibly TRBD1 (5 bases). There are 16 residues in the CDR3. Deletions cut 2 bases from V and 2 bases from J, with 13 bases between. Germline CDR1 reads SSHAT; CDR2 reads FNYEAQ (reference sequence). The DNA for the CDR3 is TGTGCCAGCAGCTTACATCTTGCGGGGGCTGGAAACACCATATATTTT. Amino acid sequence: CASSLHLAGAGNTIYF.

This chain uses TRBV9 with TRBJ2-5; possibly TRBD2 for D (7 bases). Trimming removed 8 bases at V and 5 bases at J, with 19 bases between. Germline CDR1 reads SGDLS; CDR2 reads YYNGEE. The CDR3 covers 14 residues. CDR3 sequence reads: CASSRGGLGETQYF. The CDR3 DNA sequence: TGTGCCAGTTCAAGGGGGGGGCTTGGGGAGACCCAGTACTTC.

Here the CDR3 reads CASRRTERGGVDTQYF. DNA of the CDR3: TGTGCCAGCAGGCGCACGGAGCGGGGGGGGGTAGATACGCAGTATTTT. This rearrangement joins TRBV2 to TRBJ2-3; 10 bases are shared with TRBD2. The CDR3 runs to 16 residues. Germline lookup yields CDR1 SNHLY and CDR2 FYNNEI. V was clipped by 6 bases and J by 5 bases; unmatched bases: 11.

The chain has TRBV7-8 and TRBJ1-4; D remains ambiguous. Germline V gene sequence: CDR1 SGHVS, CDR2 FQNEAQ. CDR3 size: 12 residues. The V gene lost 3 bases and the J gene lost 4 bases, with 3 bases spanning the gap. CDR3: CASSFLNEKLFF. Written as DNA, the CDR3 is TGTGCCAGCAGCTTCCTTAATGAAAAACTGTTTTTT.

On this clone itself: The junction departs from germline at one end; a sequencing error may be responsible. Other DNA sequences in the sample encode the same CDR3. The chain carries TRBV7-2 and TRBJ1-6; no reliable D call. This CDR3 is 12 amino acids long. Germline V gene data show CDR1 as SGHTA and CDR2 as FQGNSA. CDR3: CASSLLNSPLHF. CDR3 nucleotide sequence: TGTGCCAGCAGCTTACTAAATTCCCCCCTCCACTTT.

The CDR3, as DNA: TGTGCCAGCAGCTCACCGGGTTCTCCCAGCTCCTACGAGCAGTACTTC. Its translation: CASSSPGSPSSYEQYF. The chain links TRBV7-9 to TRBJ2-7; D is uncertain. The CDR3 has 16 amino acids. Germline V gene sequence: CDR1 SEHNR, CDR2 FQNEAQ (reference sequence). V was cut by 4 bases and J by 0 bases, with 16 bases left in between.

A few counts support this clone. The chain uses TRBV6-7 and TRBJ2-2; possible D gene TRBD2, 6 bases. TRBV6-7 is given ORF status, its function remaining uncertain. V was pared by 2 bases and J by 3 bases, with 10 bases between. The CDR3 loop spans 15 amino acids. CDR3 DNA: TGTGCCAGCAGTTACCGCGGGAAATACACCGGGGAGCTGTTTTTT. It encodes CASSYRGKYTGELFF.